Listed here are 23 T cell receptor beta chains from one sample, sequenced in a study of shared clonotypes between healthy human individuals. The naive CD8 population came from CD45RO-negative cells selected for CCR7, without terminally differentiated effector memory CD45RA+ cells. Measured with immunoSEQ multiplex PCR; TCRdb has only the in-frame clones, and not every one. The table shows millions of clones, with about 93% occurring only once. Sequenced sample: naive CD8+ T cells from PBMCs. The receptor set was obtained from a man younger than 35 in good health. Some clones in this sample may be carry-over from other donors' samples.

The V and J genes are TRBV27 and TRBJ1-6, with D tentatively TRBD1 (5 bases). Germline V gene sequence: CDR1 MNHEY, CDR2 SMNVEV (reference sequence). Trimming took 2 bases from V and 0 from J, leaving 8 bases between them. The CDR3 consists of 16 residues. Here the CDR3 reads CASSLRGSSYNSPLHF. CDR3 nucleotides: TGTGCCAGCAGTTTACGGGGGAGCTCCTATAATTCACCCCTCCACTTT.

The genes are TRBV21-1 and TRBJ1-4; TRBD1, the table's D call, was not compared with the DNA. TRBV21-1 counts as a pseudogene. This CDR3 spans 17 amino acids. The CDR3 sequence is CASSKGDRGRRGEKLFF. As DNA, the CDR3 is TGTGCCAGCAGCAAAGGGGACAGGGGGCGAAGGGGTGAAAAACTGTTTTTT.

V usage is TRBV27 and J usage is TRBJ2-5, with 8 bases matching TRBD2. The J call is in doubt because the DNA end fits TRBJ2-7 better. CDR3 length equals 14 residues. Germline CDR1 MNHEY, CDR2 SMNVEV (reference sequence). This CDR3 reads CASSPSGSVNEQYF. CDR3 DNA: TGTGCCAGCAGTCCAAGCGGGAGCGTTAACGAGCAGTACTTC.

The rearrangement joins TRBV27 to TRBJ2-7, with a tentative D call TRBD2 (6 bases). Germline V gene data show CDR1 as MNHEY and CDR2 as SMNVEV (reference sequence). The CDR3 has 15 amino acids. Trimming pared 6 bases from V and 5 bases from J, leaving 20 bases between. The CDR3 DNA follows: TGTGCCAGCAGCGAAGGCCGGGACTTATACCACGAGCAGTACTTC. Translation: CASSEGRDLYHEQYF.

This chain uses TRBV19 with TRBJ2-2, with TRBD2 matching 7 bases. Trimming removed 10 bases from V and 4 bases from J; junction bases left unmatched: 15. Germline V gives CDR1 LNHDA, CDR2 SQIVND (reference sequence). The CDR3 loop spans 16 amino acids. The CDR3 protein is CATSPWRELGTGELFF. In DNA form, the CDR3 reads TGTGCCACCTCGCCCTGGCGGGAGTTGGGCACCGGGGAGCTGTTTTTT.

Points on this clone: Different DNA sequences within this sample yield the same CDR3. The chain employs TRBV27 and TRBJ2-1, with D unresolved. V was clipped by 2 bases and J by 0 bases, with 8 bases between them. Germline V gene data show CDR1 as MNHEY and CDR2 as SMNVEV (reference sequence). The CDR3 runs 15 residues. The CDR3 DNA reads as TGTGCCAGCAGTTTAGGCCCGAGCTCCTACAATGAGCAGTTCTTC. It codes for CASSLGPSSYNEQFF.

The chain has TRBV30 and TRBJ2-7, with TRBD2 identical over 9 bases. Germline values: CDR1 GTSNPN, CDR2 SVGIG (reference sequence). J lost 5 bases, V lost 2 bases, and 7 bases had no gene match. The CDR3 runs to 14 residues. This CDR3 reads CAWSSGLALDEQYF. The DNA of the CDR3 is TGTGCCTGGAGTTCGGGACTAGCATTGGACGAGCAGTACTTC. The variable domain in full, with the rest retrieved from reference TRBV30 and TRBJ2-7, is SQTIHQWPATLVQPVGSPLSLECTVEGTSNPNLYWYRQAAGRGLQLLFYSVGIGQISSEVPQNLSASRPQDRQFILSSKKLLLSDSGFYLCAWSSGLALDEQYFGPGTRLTVT.

This chain links TRBV12-5 with TRBJ1-4, with 8 nucleotides matching TRBD1. V lost 0 bases, J lost 8 bases, and 8 bases stayed unmatched. Per germline, CDR1 LGHNT and CDR2 FRNRAP. This CDR3 is built from 16 residues. This chain's CDR3 is CASGLVIETGEEKLFF. The CDR3 DNA is TGTGCTAGTGGTTTGGTAATTGAGACAGGGGAAGAAAAACTGTTTTTT.

The chain has TRBV15 and TRBJ1-2; TRBD1 matches 8 bases. The junction had 6 bases not matched to a gene; V was cut back by 7 bases and J by 2 bases. Germline CDR1 and CDR2: LNHNV and YYDKDF (reference sequence). The CDR3 runs to 14 residues. The CDR3 DNA follows: TGTGCCACCACCCGACAGGGGTCAAACTATGGCTACACCTTC. This sequence encodes CATTRQGSNYGYTF.

The V and J genes are TRBV4-1 and TRBJ1-1; tentative D call: TRBD1 (6 bases). Germline CDR1 reads MGHRA; CDR2 reads YSYEKL. With 4 bases removed from V and 1 base from J, the gap between germline ends came to 13 bases. CDR3 length: 15 amino acids. The DNA of the CDR3 is TGCGCCAGCAGCCGAACACAGGGACCGAACACTGAAGCTTTCTTT. Translating it yields CASSRTQGPNTEAFF.

This clone was recorded once. CDR3 DNA sequence: TGTGCCAGCAGCCTCAGAGGGTTGTCGCACTACGAGCAGTACTTC. This sequence encodes CASSLRGLSHYEQYF. The rearrangement links TRBV27 to TRBJ2-7, with a weak D call TRBD2 (5 bases). Trimming took 6 bases from V and 3 from J, leaving 18 bases between them. In germline, CDR1 is MNHEY, CDR2 SMNVEV (reference sequence). This CDR3 spans 15 amino acids.

This chain joins TRBV6-1 and TRBJ1-2; 10 bases map to TRBD1. Germline CDR1 and CDR2: MNHNS and SASEGT. The CDR3 is 15 residues long. The junction had 5 bases not matched to a gene; V was cut back by 3 bases and J by 4 bases. The CDR3 is CASSEGQGPFYGYTF. The CDR3 DNA follows: TGTGCCAGCAGTGAGGGACAGGGGCCTTTCTATGGCTACACCTTC.

V and J are TRBV20-1 and TRBJ2-7; no clear D. The CDR3 is 11 amino acids. Germline V gene lookup returns CDR1 DFQATT and CDR2 SNEGSKA (reference sequence). V was shortened by 3 bases and J by 3 bases, with 6 bases between the two germline ends. The CDR3, as DNA: TGCAGTGCTAGTATGGGCTACGAGCAGTACTTC. Translating gives CSASMGYEQYF.

About this clone: The same CDR3 also results from other DNA sequences found in this sample. The gene calls are TRBV9 and TRBJ2-7; D call uncertain. This CDR3 is built from 13 residues. The V end lost 0 bases, the J end lost 0 bases, and 4 bases lay between the germline ends. Germline CDR1 SGDLS, CDR2 YYNGEE. CDR3 in amino acids: CASSVGPSYEQYF. CDR3 DNA sequence: TGTGCCAGCAGCGTAGGTCCCTCCTACGAGCAGTACTTC.

The genes are TRBV7-6 and TRBJ2-7; TRBD1 matches at 7 bases. This CDR3 has 15 residues. The V and J ends lost 2 bases and 2 bases, in that order; junction bases with no gene match: 6. Germline V lookup: CDR1 SGHVS, CDR2 FNYEAQ. The CDR3, as DNA: TGTGCCAGCAGCTTATCGCCGGGGACAGCCTACGAGCAGTACTTC. Encoded protein: CASSLSPGTAYEQYF.

The chain uses TRBV5-6 and TRBJ2-7, with TRBD1 identical over 8 bases. The CDR3 consists of 13 residues. The V segment lost 2 bases and the J segment 7 bases; nucleotides outside the gene matches: 5. Germline CDR1 is SGHDT and CDR2 is YYEEEE. The CDR3 DNA is TGTGCCAGCAGCTTTGGGACAGGTTGGGAGCAGTACTTC. Translation gives CASSFGTGWEQYF.

V gene TRBV7-9 combines with J gene TRBJ2-3, with 10 bases identical to TRBD2. Trimming took 0 bases from V and 5 from J; bases not matched to a gene: 5. This CDR3 region has 16 residues. Germline V CDR1 and CDR2: SEHNR, FQNEAQ (reference sequence). CDR3 protein: CASSLALAGVGDTQYF. CDR3 nucleotides: TGTGCCAGCAGCTTAGCTCTAGCGGGAGTAGGAGATACGCAGTATTTT.

The V call is TRBV9, the J call TRBJ2-2; D gene unclear. The V gene lost 0 bases and the J gene lost 0 bases, with 6 bases spanning the gap. Germline CDR1 and CDR2: SGDLS and YYNGEE. This CDR3 is built from 15 residues. The CDR3 spells CASSVGVTNTGELFF. The CDR3 DNA follows: TGTGCCAGCAGCGTAGGTGTAACGAACACCGGGGAGCTGTTTTTT.

The chain joins TRBV11-2 to TRBJ2-2; 9 bases fit TRBD1. After removal of 3 bases from V and 4 bases from J, the junction contained 6 bases not matched to a gene. This CDR3 spans 16 amino acids. Germline values: CDR1 SGHAT, CDR2 FQNNGV. The CDR3: CASSLAGTGITGELFF. The CDR3 bases are TGTGCCAGCAGCTTGGCCGGGACAGGGATCACCGGGGAGCTGTTTTTT.

CDR3 amino acids: CASSQDRGQPQHF. In DNA, the CDR3 is TGTGCCAGCAGTCAGGACAGGGGTCAGCCCCAGCATTTT. The gene calls are TRBV5-6 and TRBJ1-5; 9 positions agree with TRBD1. This CDR3 contains 13 residues. Germline CDR1 is SGHDT and CDR2 is YYEEEE. V lost 5 bases and J lost 6; bases outside the gene matches: 3. The full variable domain, its missing parts supplied by reference TRBV5-6 and TRBJ1-5, is DAGVTQSPTHLIKTRGQQVTLRCSPKSGHDTVSWYQQALGQGPQFIFQYYEEEERQRGNFPDRFSGHQFPNYSSELNVNALLLGDSALYLCASSQDRGQPQHFGDGTRLSIL.

The chain uses TRBV6-6 and TRBJ2-4; 11 positions agree with TRBD2. V was pared by 5 bases and J by 0 bases, with 3 bases of the junction left unmatched. Germline CDR1 reads MNHNY; CDR2 reads SVGAGI (reference sequence). This CDR3 has 16 amino acids. This CDR3 reads CASSHGLAGAKNIQYF. The CDR3 DNA reads TGTGCCAGCAGTCACGGACTAGCGGGAGCCAAAAACATTCAGTACTTC.

This chain links TRBV27 with TRBJ2-5; the match to TRBD1 covers 8 bases. Losses at the gene ends were 6 bases for V and 3 bases for J; bases not matched to a gene: 6. Germline CDR1 reads MNHEY; CDR2 reads SMNVEV (reference sequence). CDR3 length: 14 residues. DNA for the CDR3: TGTGCCAGCAGACTCACAGGGGGGAAAGAGACCCAGTACTTC. This codes for CASRLTGGKETQYF.

The genes are TRBV19 and TRBJ2-1, with TRBD2 identical over 15 bases. Germline V gene lookup returns CDR1 LNHDA and CDR2 SQIVND (reference sequence). The ends lost 5 bases at V and 0 bases at J; junction bases unmatched: 5. The CDR3 loop spans 18 amino acids. The chain's CDR3 is CASSGGTSGRSSYNEQFF. The DNA for the CDR3 is TGTGCCAGTAGTGGAGGGACTAGCGGGAGGAGCTCCTACAATGAGCAGTTCTTC.